Below, 20 T cell receptor beta chains from the same sample are listed, as sequenced in a study of Ad26.COV2.S vaccination and SARS-CoV-2 variants. The sample's treatment: approximately 18 received Ad26.COV2.S at low or high dose, single or two shots; 5 received placebo; per-sample allocation not given. Day 63 following the first vaccine or placebo injection was when the samples were taken. TCRdb's table, derived via immunoSEQ multiplex PCR, lists solely in-frame clones and lacks some. The data hold 400,000 to 450,000 clones, with about nine tenths observed a single time. The sequencing here drew on peripheral blood, taken in a trial of Ad26.COV2.S vaccine versus placebo. These receptors were collected from a person between 18 and 65 years old who received the Ad26.COV2.S COVID-19 vaccine or a placebo.

V and J are TRBV3-1 (or the pseudogene TRBV3-2) and TRBJ2-3; perhaps TRBD2 as D (5 bases). The CDR3 length is 12 residues. Trimming cost V 0 bases and J 15 bases, with 13 bases left between them. Germline V gives CDR1 LGHDT, CDR2 YNNKEL (reference sequence). The CDR3 loop is CASSQEGSIPYF. In nucleotides, the CDR3 is TGTGCCAGCAGCCAAGAGGGGAGCATCCCCTATTTT.

The CDR3 sequence: CASSEFEGMAIRINQPQHF. CDR3 DNA: TGTGCCAGCAGTGAATTTGAGGGGATGGCCATTAGGATCAATCAGCCCCAGCATTTT. V gene TRBV6-1 combines with J gene TRBJ1-5; D is possibly TRBD1 (5 bases). V lost 2 bases and J lost 3, with 23 bases in between. In germline, CDR1 is MNHNS, CDR2 SASEGT. The CDR3 contains 19 residues.

The V gene is TRBV6-5, the J gene TRBJ2-4; D call uncertain. The germline CDR1 and CDR2 sequences are MNHEY and SVGAGI. The CDR3 is made up of 14 amino acids. Trimming removed 6 bases at V and 6 bases at J, with 15 bases between. CDR3: CASSPPRRINIQYF. In DNA, the CDR3 is TGTGCCAGCAGCCCACCGCGGAGAATAAACATTCAGTACTTC.

The chain combines TRBV28 with TRBJ2-1; D possibly corresponds to TRBD2 (5 bases). Trimming removed 4 bases at V and 0 bases at J, with 10 bases between. Germline V gives CDR1 MDHEN, CDR2 SYDVKM. The length of the CDR3 is 15 residues. The CDR3 DNA reads as TGTGCCAGCAGTTATGGGGAGAGCTCCTACAATGAGCAGTTCTTC. Translated: CASSYGESSYNEQFF.

The chain carries TRBV12-3 or TRBV12-4 and TRBJ1-2; D call uncertain. Trimming shortened V by 2 bases and J by 4 bases, and 8 bases separated the two germline ends. This CDR3 region has 13 residues. CDR3 coding DNA: TGTGCCAGCAGTTTAATCCCTGGCTATGGCTACACCTTC. Translation gives CASSLIPGYGYTF.

V is TRBV13 and J is TRBJ1-2, with a tentative D call TRBD1 (5 bases). The V gene lost 5 bases and the J gene lost 0 bases, with 16 bases spanning the gap. The CDR3 has 16 residues. Germline CDR1 reads PRHDT; CDR2 reads FYEKMQ (reference sequence). DNA for the CDR3: TGTGCCAGCAGCAAAGTGGGGGAGGCCTCTAACTATGGCTACACCTTC. This translates into CASSKVGEASNYGYTF.

V usage is TRBV28 and J usage is TRBJ1-2; 8 bases map to TRBD1. The CDR3 spans 14 residues. Germline assignment: CDR1 MDHEN and CDR2 SYDVKM. The J segment lost 3 bases and the V segment lost 6 bases, leaving 6 bases of the junction unmatched. The CDR3, as DNA: TGTGCCAGCAGGGGGACAGGAAGATACTATGGCTACACCTTC. Amino acid sequence: CASRGTGRYYGYTF.

The gene calls are TRBV6-5 and TRBJ2-1; TRBD2 matches 9 bases. Germline V gene data show CDR1 as MNHEY and CDR2 as SVGAGI. The CDR3 length is 15 residues. The trim removed 4 bases at V and 7 bases at J, leaving 8 bases unmatched. CDR3 nucleotide sequence: TGTGCCAGCAGTTCCGCGGGAGGGCCACTGAATGAGCAGTTCTTC. It is translated as CASSSAGGPLNEQFF.

On this clone: Different DNA sequences within this sample yield the same CDR3. The chain joins TRBV7-3 to TRBJ2-3, with TRBD2 matching 11 bases. The germline V gene encodes CDR1 SGHTA and CDR2 FQGTGA. Losses at the gene ends were 5 bases for V and 4 bases for J; bases not matched to a gene: 5. The CDR3 covers 15 residues. CDR3 sequence: CASSPLAGGADTQYF. The DNA of the CDR3 is TGTGCCAGCAGCCCGCTAGCGGGAGGTGCAGATACGCAGTATTTT.

Regarding this clone: Sequence at one end of the junction differs from germline and may be a read error. The V call is TRBV18, the J call TRBJ1-3; maybe TRBD1 (6 bases). CDR3 length: 15 residues. CDR1 KGHSH and CDR2 LQKENI come from the germline V gene. CDR3 bases: TGTGCCAGCTCGCCACTAGGGGGATTTGGAAACACCATATATTTT. Encoded protein: CASSPLGGFGNTIYF. The whole variable domain, filled in from reference TRBV18 and TRBJ1-3, reads NAGVMQNPRHLVRRRGQEARLRCSPMKGHSHVYWYRQLPEEGLKFMVYLQKENIIDESGMPKERFSAEFPKEGPSILRIQQVVRGDSAAYFCASSPLGGFGNTIYFGEGSWLTVV.

This chain connects TRBV19 to TRBJ1-1; D unresolved. The CDR3 length is 15 residues. The germline CDR1 and CDR2 sequences are LNHDA and SQIVND (reference sequence). The germline V and J ends were trimmed by 6 bases and 1 base, with 15 bases remaining between them. The CDR3 loop is CASRDQIGSNTEAFF. The CDR3 DNA is TGTGCCAGTAGGGACCAGATCGGCTCGAACACTGAAGCTTTCTTT. Full variable domain (rest looked up from reference TRBV19 and TRBJ1-1): DGGITQSPKYLFRKEGQNVTLSCEQNLNHDAMYWYRQDPGQGLRLIYYSQIVNDFQKGDIAEGYSVSREKKESFPLTVTSAQKNPTAFYLCASRDQIGSNTEAFFGQGTRLTVV.

J is TRBJ1-3 and V is TRBV6-2 or TRBV6-3; 7 bases map to TRBD1. This CDR3 comprises 15 residues. The V gene's germline CDR1 is MNHEY and CDR2 SVGEGT. V lost 2 bases to trimming and J lost 4 bases; unmatched junction nucleotides: 5. CDR3 nucleotide sequence: TGTGCCAGCAGTTACGGGGACAGATCCGGAAACACCATATATTTT. Its translation is CASSYGDRSGNTIYF.

DNA for the CDR3: TGTGCCAGCTCACCTCAAGCCGGGGACACCGGGGAGCTGTTTTTT. Translating it yields CASSPQAGDTGELFF. The genes are TRBV18 and TRBJ2-2; D perhaps matches TRBD2 (5 bases). Between the trimmed V and J ends, which lost 3 bases and 3 bases, there was a span of 11 bases. CDR1 is KGHSH, CDR2 LQKENI, per germline. The CDR3 contains 15 residues.

The CDR3 region has the DNA TGTGCCTGGAGGGCCAGGGGGGGCCTTTCCTACGAGCAGTACTTC. Translating gives CAWRARGGLSYEQYF. J is TRBJ2-7 and V is TRBV30; D possibly matches TRBD1 or TRBD2 (7 bases each). Germline V gives CDR1 GTSNPN, CDR2 SVGIG (reference sequence). The V and J ends lost 3 bases and 1 base respectively, with 16 bases between them. There are 15 residues in the CDR3.

The CDR3 region is CASSLEGNTGELFF. The CDR3 DNA is TGTGCCAGCAGCTTAGAGGGGAACACCGGGGAGCTGTTTTTT. V usage is TRBV11-3 and J usage is TRBJ2-2; D remains unclear. Germline V gives CDR1 SGHNT, CDR2 YENEEA. V was cut by 0 bases and J by 1 base, with 3 bases left in between. CDR3 length: 14 amino acids.

V gene TRBV6-6 combines with J gene TRBJ2-6, with 8 nucleotides matching TRBD1. Germline V gives CDR1 MNHNY, CDR2 SVGAGI (reference sequence). Trimming took 6 bases from V and 2 from J; bases not matched to a gene: 6. The CDR3 has 16 amino acids. This chain's CDR3 is CASRRQGLAGANVLTF. CDR3 bases: TGTGCCAGCAGGAGACAGGGGCTGGCTGGGGCCAACGTCCTGACTTTC.

The V gene is TRBV7-9, the J gene TRBJ2-1; D ambiguous. This CDR3 has 12 residues. Germline lookup yields CDR1 SEHNR and CDR2 FQNEAQ (reference sequence). V lost 6 bases and J 7 bases, leaving 10 bases between the germline ends. The CDR3 DNA reads as TGTGCCAGCAGGGATCTCAGAAATGAGCAGTTCTTC. This codes for CASRDLRNEQFF. The variable domain in full, with the rest retrieved from reference TRBV7-9 and TRBJ2-1, is DTGVSQNPRHKITKRGQNVTFRCDPISEHNRLYWYRQTLGQGPEFLTYFQNEAQLEKSRLLSDRFSAERPKGSFSTLEIQRTEQGDSAMYLCASRDLRNEQFFGPGTRLTVL.

The genes are TRBV7-8 and TRBJ1-2; 7 bases map to TRBD1. Germline V gives CDR1 SGHVS, CDR2 FQNEAQ. There are 15 residues in the CDR3. The ends lost 0 bases at V and 4 bases at J; junction bases unmatched: 5. CDR3 bases: TGTGCCAGCAGCTTAGCGAGACAGGGCCTCTATGGCTACACCTTC. Its translation is CASSLARQGLYGYTF.

The chain employs TRBV10-3 and TRBJ2-3, with D perhaps being TRBD1 or TRBD2 (5 bases each). This CDR3 region has 16 residues. The V and J ends lost 2 bases and 2 bases respectively, with 14 bases between them. CDR1 and CDR2 from the germline V gene are ENHRY and SYGVKD. The CDR3 loop reads CAISEPVGEFTDTQYF. As DNA, the CDR3 is TGTGCCATCAGTGAGCCGGTGGGGGAATTCACAGATACGCAGTATTTT.

Only one count was recorded for this clone. V and J are TRBV19 and TRBJ2-5; weak D call: TRBD1 (6 bases). CDR1 is LNHDA and CDR2 is SQIVND in the germline V gene (reference sequence). V gave up 5 bases and J gave up 4 bases, with 17 bases separating them. CDR3 length: 15 residues. CDR3 sequence reads: CASSETGLGRETQYF. DNA for the CDR3: TGTGCCAGTAGTGAGACAGGCCTGGGGAGAGAGACCCAGTACTTC.